These T cell receptor beta chains were read from a single sample in a study of OX40 agonist ivuxolimab in advanced cancers. Here immunoSEQ multiplex PCR was the method, and the copy in TCRdb shows in-frame clones only, minus some. The sample shows around 140,000 clones, approximately 94% of them seen only once. Here the sequenced sample was CD4+ or CD8+ T cells sorted from blood, taken in a trial of the OX40 agonist ivuxolimab. Receptors were obtained from an adult with an advanced solid tumor such as melanoma, head and neck, liver or kidney cancer. Each CDR3 is given without its conserved first and last residue. The order of the fields is V gene, J gene, CDR3 protein.

v_call: TRBV28
j_call: TRBJ2-7
cdr3_aa: ASINRDSSYEQY

v_call: TRBV18
j_call: TRBJ2-5
cdr3_aa: ASSPPGGRETQY

v_call: TRBV19
j_call: TRBJ2-1
cdr3_aa: ASTLFQGDEQF

v_call: TRBV9
j_call: TRBJ2-2
cdr3_aa: ASSGRDMTNTGELF

v_call: TRBV9
j_call: TRBJ1-6
cdr3_aa: ASSGGTANSPLH

v_call: TRBV7-2
j_call: TRBJ2-1
cdr3_aa: ASSFGRTGGNEQF

v_call: TRBV5-4
j_call: TRBJ1-3
cdr3_aa: ASSLAGGGTGNTIY

v_call: TRBV5-4
j_call: TRBJ1-4
cdr3_aa: ASSDGTGREKLF

v_call: TRBV6-5
j_call: TRBJ1-6
cdr3_aa: ASSYSIGTEGSPLH

v_call: TRBV6-5
j_call: TRBJ2-7
cdr3_aa: ASKNYRALSYEQY

v_call: TRBV28
j_call: TRBJ2-7
cdr3_aa: ASTSIPEYYEQY

v_call: TRBV18
j_call: TRBJ1-1
cdr3_aa: ASSPPSQGGTEAF

v_call: TRBV7-9
j_call: TRBJ2-1
cdr3_aa: ASSSLAGVLHEQF

v_call: TRBV6-4
j_call: TRBJ2-1
cdr3_aa: ASSLGQGGSDEQF

v_call: TRBV4-1
j_call: TRBJ2-1
cdr3_aa: ASSQSPLAGGGYEQF